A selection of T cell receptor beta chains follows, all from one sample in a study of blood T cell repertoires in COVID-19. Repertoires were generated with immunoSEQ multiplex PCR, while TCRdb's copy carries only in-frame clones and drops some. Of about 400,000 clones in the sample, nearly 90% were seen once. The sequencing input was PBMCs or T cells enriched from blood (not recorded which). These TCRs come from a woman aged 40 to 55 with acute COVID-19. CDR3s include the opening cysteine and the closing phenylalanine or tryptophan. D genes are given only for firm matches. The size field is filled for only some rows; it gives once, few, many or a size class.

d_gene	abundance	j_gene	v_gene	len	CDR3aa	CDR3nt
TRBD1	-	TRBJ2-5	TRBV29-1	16	CSVDHRGRLGQETQYF	TGCAGCGTTGATCACAGGGGGCGCTTGGGGCAAGAGACCCAGTACTTC
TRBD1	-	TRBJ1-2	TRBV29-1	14	CSVDKGGQGGGYTF	TGCAGCGTTGATAAAGGGGGACAGGGGGGAGGCTACACCTTC
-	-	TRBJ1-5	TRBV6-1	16	CASSEAPTGRRQPQHF	TGTGCCAGCAGTGAAGCGCCAACAGGGCGGCGGCAGCCCCAGCATTTT
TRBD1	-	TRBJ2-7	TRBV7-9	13	CASSVGGTGEQYF	TGTGCCAGCAGCGTAGGCGGGACAGGTGAGCAGTACTTC
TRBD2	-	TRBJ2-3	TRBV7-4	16	CASSLIQRGFTDTQYF	TGTGCCAGCAGCTTAATACAGCGGGGGTTCACAGATACGCAGTATTTT
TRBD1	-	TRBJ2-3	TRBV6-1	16	CASSAWTGVFTDTQYF	TGTGCCAGCAGTGCGTGGACAGGGGTTTTCACAGATACGCAGTATTTT
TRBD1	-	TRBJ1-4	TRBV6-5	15	CASRGADRANEKLFF	TGTGCCAGCAGAGGAGCCGACAGGGCAAATGAAAAACTGTTTTTT
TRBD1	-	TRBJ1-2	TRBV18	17	CASSPLGRGEGNYGYTF	TGTGCCAGCTCACCGTTGGGCAGGGGGGAAGGCAACTATGGCTACACCTTC
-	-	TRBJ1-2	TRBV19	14	CASSIDRGAQGYTF	TGTGCCAGTAGTATAGACCGGGGGGCGCAGGGCTACACCTTC
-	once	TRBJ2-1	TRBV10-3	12	CAISDISDEQFF	TGTGCCATCAGTGACATTTCGGATGAGCAGTTCTTC
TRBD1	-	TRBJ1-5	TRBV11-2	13	CASSYNRGQPQHF	TGTGCCAGCAGCTACAACAGGGGTCAGCCCCAGCATTTT
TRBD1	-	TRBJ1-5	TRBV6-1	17	CASSESGQGGRNQPQHF	TGTGCCAGCAGTGAATCGGGACAGGGAGGACGCAATCAGCCCCAGCATTTT
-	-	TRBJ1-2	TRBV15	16	CATSVEAFSPSYGYTF	TGTGCCACCAGCGTAGAAGCCTTCTCCCCCTCGTATGGCTACACCTTC
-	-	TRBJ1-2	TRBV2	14	CASSRQEINYGYTF	TGTGCCAGCAGTCGACAGGAGATTAACTATGGCTACACCTTC
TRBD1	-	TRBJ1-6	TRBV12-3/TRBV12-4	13	CASSYPGGSPLHF	TGTGCCAGCAGTTATCCAGGGGGTTCACCCCTCCACTTT
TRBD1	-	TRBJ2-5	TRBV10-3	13	CAIRGGQGETQYF	TGTGCCATCAGGGGGGGACAGGGAGAGACCCAGTACTTC
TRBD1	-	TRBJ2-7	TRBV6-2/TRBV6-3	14	CASSVPGQPYEQYF	TGTGCCAGCAGCGTACCGGGACAGCCATACGAGCAGTACTTC
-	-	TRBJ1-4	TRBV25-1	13	CASTSRVSEKLFF	TGTGCCAGCACATCCAGGGTTTCGGAAAAACTGTTTTTT
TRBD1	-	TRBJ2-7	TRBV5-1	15	CASSIQGTGTYEQYF	TGCGCCAGCAGCATACAAGGGACAGGGACCTACGAGCAGTACTTC
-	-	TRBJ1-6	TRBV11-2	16	CASSLSASSYNSPLHF	TGTGCCAGCAGCTTATCCGCTAGCTCCTATAATTCACCCCTCCACTTT
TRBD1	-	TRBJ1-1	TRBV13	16	CASRPPGQGASTEAFF	TGTGCCAGCAGACCTCCGGGACAGGGGGCTTCGACTGAAGCTTTCTTT
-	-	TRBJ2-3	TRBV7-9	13	CASSLPLGDTQYF	TGTGCCAGCAGCTTGCCCCTAGGCGATACGCAGTATTTT
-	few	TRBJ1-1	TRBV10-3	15	CAISEATGLSTEAFF	TGTGCCATCAGTGAAGCCACAGGGTTGAGCACTGAAGCTTTCTTT
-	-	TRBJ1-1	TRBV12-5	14	CASARGQLNTEAFF	TGTGCTAGTGCCCGCGGGCAGTTGAACACTGAAGCTTTCTTT
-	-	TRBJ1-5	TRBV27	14	CASSPQGPCQPQHF	TGTGCCAGCAGTCCACAGGGTCCTTGCCAGCCCCAGCATTTT
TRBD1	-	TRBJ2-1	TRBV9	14	CASSMTGSYNEQFF	TGTGCCAGCAGTATGACAGGGTCCTACAATGAGCAGTTCTTC
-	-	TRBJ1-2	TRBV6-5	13	CASSYGQNYGYTF	TGTGCCAGCAGTTATGGGCAGAACTATGGCTACACCTTC
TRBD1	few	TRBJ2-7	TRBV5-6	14	CASSWGQGFYEQYF	TGTGCCAGCAGCTGGGGACAGGGATTCTACGAGCAGTACTTC
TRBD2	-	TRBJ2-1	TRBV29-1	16	CSVEYPSRGVYNEQFF	TGCAGCGTTGAGTACCCCTCCCGGGGGGTATACAATGAGCAGTTCTTC